This TCR beta chain was sequenced for a study of cytomegalovirus exposure and HLA in healthy donors. As concerns this clone: What it binds is not known.

The V gene's germline CDR1 is DFQATT and CDR2 SNEGSKA (reference sequence). The CDR3 extends over 11 amino acids. Study-level points and caveats: A previous analysis found most TCR beta V segments productive roughly 87% or roughly 30% of the time.

PCR involved 60 Vbeta and 13 Jbeta primers. Data came from immunoSEQ multiplex PCR; TCRdb stores just in-frame clones and leaves some out. The table records about 230,000 clones, roughly 84% of them present only once. J is TRBJ2-3 and V is TRBV20-1; D might be TRBD1 (6 bases). The sequenced material came from PBMCs. This TCR derives from a human donor in good health. The DNA of the CDR3 is TGCAACCCTTCAGGGGACATTACGCAGTATTTT. Residues: CNPSGDITQYF.